These T cell receptor beta chains were read from a single sample in a study of cytotoxic CD8 clonotypes in ibrutinib-treated CLL. The protocol was immunoSEQ multiplex PCR, while the TCRdb copy is restricted to in-frame clones and leaves out a portion. The data contain approximately 74,000 clones, more than 75% of them singletons. Source: PBMCs, taken at disease progression, from a patient treated with ibrutinib. These receptors all come from a human donor with chronic lymphocytic leukemia. Each CDR3 is given with its conserved first and last residue. The D gene is left open where the match is weak. The listing skips clone size in some rows; elsewhere it reads once, few, many or a size class.

v_call	clone_size	j_call	d_call	cdr3_aa	cdr3_nt
TRBV29-1	NA	TRBJ2-3	NA	CSVGGSTNLAPGFADTQYF	TGCAGCGTTGGAGGCTCGACCAACCTCGCGCCCGGTTTCGCAGATACGCAGTATTTT
TRBV18	few	TRBJ1-2	TRBD1	CASSHYLGQDPYGYTF	TGTGCCAGCTCCCACTATCTGGGACAGGACCCCTATGGCTACACCTTC
TRBV10-3	once	TRBJ1-4	NA	CAISPGTPYATNEKLFF	TGTGCCATCAGCCCCGGGACACCTTATGCAACTAATGAAAAACTGTTTTTT
TRBV5-1	NA	TRBJ2-3	NA	CASSPQQRTGTDTQYF	TGCGCCAGCAGCCCCCAGCAAAGGACAGGCACAGATACGCAGTATTTT
TRBV11-3	NA	TRBJ2-1	NA	CASSSDLRGRHNEQFF	TGTGCCAGCAGCTCCGATCTGCGCGGGCGCCACAATGAGCAGTTCTTC
TRBV28	NA	TRBJ1-5	NA	CASKKDRYQPQHF	TGTGCCAGCAAAAAGGACAGATATCAGCCCCAGCATTTT
TRBV5-8	NA	TRBJ1-1	NA	CASSLTDRNTEAFF	TGTGCCAGCAGCTTGACCGACAGGAACACTGAAGCTTTCTTT
TRBV4-2	NA	TRBJ2-3	TRBD2	CASSQGVAGGADTQYF	TGTGCCAGCAGCCAAGGCGTAGCGGGGGGGGCAGATACGCAGTATTTT
TRBV7-8	NA	TRBJ2-7	NA	CASSSVGRVTYEQYF	TGTGCCAGCAGCAGCGTAGGACGGGTCACCTACGAGCAGTACTTC
TRBV10-1	once	TRBJ1-2	NA	CASSDAGGVGYTF	TGCGCCAGCAGTGATGCCGGAGGGGTTGGCTACACCTTC
TRBV30	NA	TRBJ2-7	NA	CAWSGPWGSSYEQYF	TGTGCCTGGAGTGGTCCTTGGGGGAGCAGCTACGAGCAGTACTTC
TRBV15	few	TRBJ2-1	TRBD2	CATSRDTRIAGGPYNEQFF	TGTGCCACCAGCAGAGATACCAGGATAGCGGGGGGTCCATACAATGAGCAGTTCTTC
TRBV5-4	NA	TRBJ1-2	NA	CASSWGYGVIGGYTF	TGTGCCAGCAGCTGGGGGTATGGGGTTATTGGAGGCTACACCTTC
TRBV4-1	many	TRBJ2-1	TRBD2	CASSQEGLTRGGLNEQFF	TGCGCCAGCAGCCAAGAGGGACTAACGCGGGGGGGGTTGAATGAGCAGTTCTTC
TRBV19	NA	TRBJ2-5	TRBD2	CASSRASGRETQYF	TGTGCCAGTAGTAGGGCTAGCGGGAGGGAGACCCAGTACTTC
TRBV15	NA	TRBJ2-3	TRBD2	CATSREPGLAALTDTQYF	TGTGCCACCAGCAGAGAACCGGGACTAGCGGCCCTCACAGATACGCAGTATTTT
TRBV29-1	few	TRBJ1-5	NA	CSGGDGHNQPQHF	TGCAGCGGGGGGGACGGTCACAATCAGCCCCAGCATTTT
TRBV2	NA	TRBJ2-1	TRBD1	CASSWTGFDEQFF	TGTGCCAGCAGCTGGACAGGTTTCGATGAGCAGTTCTTC
TRBV19	NA	TRBJ1-1	NA	CASSLSPNTEAFF	TGTGCCAGTAGTCTGTCACCGAACACTGAAGCTTTCTTT
TRBV7-9	NA	TRBJ2-3	TRBD2	CASSFAGGGDTQYF	TGTGCCAGCAGCTTCGCGGGGGGTGGAGATACGCAGTATTTT
TRBV27	NA	TRBJ2-6	NA	CASSFGGGAGANVLTF	TGTGCCAGCAGTTTTGGGGGCGGAGCTGGGGCCAACGTCCTGACTTTC
TRBV6-1	NA	TRBJ2-7	NA	CASSQTLREQYF	TGTGCCAGCAGCCAAACCCTTCGCGAGCAGTACTTC
TRBV7-2	once	TRBJ2-3	NA	CASSLGVGEPDTQYF	TGTGCCAGCAGCTTAGGCGTGGGGGAGCCAGATACGCAGTATTTT
TRBV12-5	NA	TRBJ2-6	NA	CASGPSGANVLTF	TGTGCTAGTGGACCGTCGGGGGCCAACGTCCTGACTTTC
TRBV30	NA	TRBJ1-1	TRBD1	CAWSGRTGFPAREAFF	TGTGCCTGGAGTGGACGGACAGGATTCCCCGCCCGTGAAGCTTTCTTT
TRBV18	NA	TRBJ1-1	NA	CASSAIENTEAFF	TGTGCCAGCTCAGCAATAGAAAACACTGAAGCTTTCTTT
TRBV7-9	NA	TRBJ2-7	NA	CASSPKRASYEQYF	TGTGCCAGCAGCCCAAAGCGGGCCTCCTACGAGCAGTACTTC
TRBV4-1	NA	TRBJ2-2	TRBD1	CASSQDARTGVAGELFF	TGCGCCAGCAGCCAAGATGCCCGGACAGGGGTGGCCGGGGAGCTGTTTTTT
TRBV5-1	NA	TRBJ1-3	NA	CASSLEPRVSGNTIYF	TGCGCCAGCAGCTTAGAACCCCGGGTGTCTGGAAACACCATATATTTT
TRBV4-1	NA	TRBJ2-7	TRBD2	CASSKAGTYEQYF	TGCGCCAGCAGTAAAGCGGGAACATACGAGCAGTACTTC
TRBV28	NA	TRBJ2-2	NA	CASSFSVTTPWGTGELFF	TGTGCCAGCAGTTTCTCTGTGACAACCCCTTGGGGAACCGGGGAGCTGTTTTTT
TRBV4-1	few	TRBJ1-6	TRBD1	CASSQQDRVPPLHF	TGCGCCAGCAGCCAACAGGACAGGGTGCCACCCCTCCACTTT